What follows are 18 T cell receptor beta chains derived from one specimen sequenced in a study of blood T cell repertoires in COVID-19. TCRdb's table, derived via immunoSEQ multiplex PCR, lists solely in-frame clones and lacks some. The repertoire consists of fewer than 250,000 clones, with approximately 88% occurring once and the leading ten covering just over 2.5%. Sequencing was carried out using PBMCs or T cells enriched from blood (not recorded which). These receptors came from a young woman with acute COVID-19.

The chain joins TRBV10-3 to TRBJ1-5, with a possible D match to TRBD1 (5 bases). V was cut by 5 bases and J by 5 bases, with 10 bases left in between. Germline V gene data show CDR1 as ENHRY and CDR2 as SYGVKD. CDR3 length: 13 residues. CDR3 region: CAISRGQDQPQHF. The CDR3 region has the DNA TGTGCCATCAGTAGGGGTCAGGATCAGCCCCAGCATTTT.

The CDR3 DNA is TGTGCCAGTAGTTCAGGGAACCCCCGTGGCTACACCTTC. This sequence encodes CASSSGNPRGYTF. The rearrangement links TRBV19 to TRBJ1-2, with TRBD1 as a possible D gene (5 bases). CDR3 size: 13 residues. V lost 5 bases and J lost 7, with 14 bases in between. Looked up from germline, CDR1 is LNHDA and CDR2 is SQIVND (reference sequence).

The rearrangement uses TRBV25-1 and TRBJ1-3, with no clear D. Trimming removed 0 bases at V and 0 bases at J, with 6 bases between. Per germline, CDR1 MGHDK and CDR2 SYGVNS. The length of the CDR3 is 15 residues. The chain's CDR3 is CASSEYFSSGNTIYF. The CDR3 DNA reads TGTGCCAGCAGTGAATACTTCAGCTCTGGAAACACCATATATTTT.

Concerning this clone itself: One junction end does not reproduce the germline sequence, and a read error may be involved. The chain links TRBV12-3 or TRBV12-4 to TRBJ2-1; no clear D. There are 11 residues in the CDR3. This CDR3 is CASSSSNEQFF. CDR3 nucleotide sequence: TGTGCCAGCAGTTCCTCCAATGAGCAGTTCTTC.

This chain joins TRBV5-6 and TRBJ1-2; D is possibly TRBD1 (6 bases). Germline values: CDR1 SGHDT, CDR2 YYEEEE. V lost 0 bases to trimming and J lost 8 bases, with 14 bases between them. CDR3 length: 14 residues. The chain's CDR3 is CASSLAGGARGYTF. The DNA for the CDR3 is TGTGCCAGCAGCTTGGCCGGGGGGGCAAGAGGCTACACCTTC.

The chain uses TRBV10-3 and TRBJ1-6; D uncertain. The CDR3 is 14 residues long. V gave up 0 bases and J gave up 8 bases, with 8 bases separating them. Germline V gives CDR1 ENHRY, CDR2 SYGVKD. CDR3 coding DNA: TGTGCCATCAGTGAGTCCCCGGCGGATTCACCCCTCCACTTT. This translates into CAISESPADSPLHF.

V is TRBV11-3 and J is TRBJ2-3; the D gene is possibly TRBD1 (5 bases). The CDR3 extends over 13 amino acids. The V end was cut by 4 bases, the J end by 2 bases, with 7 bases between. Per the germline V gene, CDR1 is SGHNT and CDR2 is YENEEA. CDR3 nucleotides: TGTGCCAGCAGCTCAGGGCTCACAGATACGCAGTATTTT. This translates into CASSSGLTDTQYF.

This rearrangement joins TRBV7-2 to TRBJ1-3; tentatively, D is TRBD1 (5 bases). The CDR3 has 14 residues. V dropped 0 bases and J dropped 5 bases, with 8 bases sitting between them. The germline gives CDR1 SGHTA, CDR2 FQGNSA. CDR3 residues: CASSLAGLRNTIYF. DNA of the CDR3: TGTGCCAGCAGCTTAGCGGGACTCAGAAACACCATATATTTT.

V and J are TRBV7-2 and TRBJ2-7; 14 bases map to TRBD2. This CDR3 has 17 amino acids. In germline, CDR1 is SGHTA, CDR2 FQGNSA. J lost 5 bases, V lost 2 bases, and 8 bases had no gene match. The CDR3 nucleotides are TGTGCCAGCAGCTTAAGGTTCCGGGGACTAGCGGGGGACGAGCAGTACTTC. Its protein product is CASSLRFRGLAGDEQYF.

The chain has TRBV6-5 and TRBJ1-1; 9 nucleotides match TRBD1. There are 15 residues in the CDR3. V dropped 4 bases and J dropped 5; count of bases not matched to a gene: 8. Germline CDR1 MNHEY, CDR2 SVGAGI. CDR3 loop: CASSLTGGDDTEAFF. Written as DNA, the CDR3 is TGTGCCAGCAGTTTGACAGGGGGTGATGATACTGAAGCTTTCTTT.

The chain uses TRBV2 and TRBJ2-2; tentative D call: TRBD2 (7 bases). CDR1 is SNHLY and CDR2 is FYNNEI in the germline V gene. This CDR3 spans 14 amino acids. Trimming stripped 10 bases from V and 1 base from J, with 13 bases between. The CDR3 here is CATAGAGNTGELFF. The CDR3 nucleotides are TGTGCCACCGCGGGGGCAGGGAACACCGGGGAGCTGTTTTTT.

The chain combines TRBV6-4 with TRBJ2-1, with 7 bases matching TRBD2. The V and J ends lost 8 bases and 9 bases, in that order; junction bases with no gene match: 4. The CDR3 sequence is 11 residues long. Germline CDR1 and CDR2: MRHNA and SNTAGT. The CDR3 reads CASSSGGEQFF. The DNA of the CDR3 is TGTGCCAGCTCATCGGGGGGTGAGCAGTTCTTC.

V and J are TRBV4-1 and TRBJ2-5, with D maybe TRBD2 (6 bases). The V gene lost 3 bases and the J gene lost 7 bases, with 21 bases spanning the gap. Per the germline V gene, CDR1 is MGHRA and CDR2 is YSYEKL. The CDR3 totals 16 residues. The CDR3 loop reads CASSHRGRTPGGTQYF. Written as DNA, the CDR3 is TGCGCCAGCAGCCACCGCGGACGGACTCCCGGGGGGACCCAGTACTTC.

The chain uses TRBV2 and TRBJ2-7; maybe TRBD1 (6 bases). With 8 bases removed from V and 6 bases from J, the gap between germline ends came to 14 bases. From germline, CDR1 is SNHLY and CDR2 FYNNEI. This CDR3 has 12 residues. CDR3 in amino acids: CASLPQGGEQYF. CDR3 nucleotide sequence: TGTGCCAGCCTGCCACAGGGTGGCGAGCAGTACTTC.

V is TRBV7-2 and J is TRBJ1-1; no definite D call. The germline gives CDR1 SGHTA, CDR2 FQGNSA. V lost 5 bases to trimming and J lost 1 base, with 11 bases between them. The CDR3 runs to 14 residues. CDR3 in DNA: TGTGCCAGCAGCCCGGTCCCCCGGAACACTGAAGCTTTCTTT. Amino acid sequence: CASSPVPRNTEAFF.

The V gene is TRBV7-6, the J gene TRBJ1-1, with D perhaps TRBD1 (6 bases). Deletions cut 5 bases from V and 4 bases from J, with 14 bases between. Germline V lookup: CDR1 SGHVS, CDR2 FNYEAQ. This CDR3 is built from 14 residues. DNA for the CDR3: TGTGCCAGCAGCCTTTTTGCCAGGGGCACTGAAGCTTTCTTT. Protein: CASSLFARGTEAFF.

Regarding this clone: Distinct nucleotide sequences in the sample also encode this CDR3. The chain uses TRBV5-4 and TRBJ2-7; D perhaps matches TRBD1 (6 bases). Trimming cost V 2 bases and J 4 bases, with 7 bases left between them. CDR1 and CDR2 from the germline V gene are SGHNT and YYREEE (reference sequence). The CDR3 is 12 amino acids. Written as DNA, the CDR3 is TGTGCCAGCAGCTTTGACAGGTACGAGCAGTACTTC. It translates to CASSFDRYEQYF.

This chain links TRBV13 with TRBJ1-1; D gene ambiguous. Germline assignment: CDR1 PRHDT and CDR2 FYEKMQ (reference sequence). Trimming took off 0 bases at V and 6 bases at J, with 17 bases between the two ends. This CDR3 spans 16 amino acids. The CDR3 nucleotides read TGTGCCAGCAGCTTAGGACGGCGGCAGTCGGGAGCTGAAGCTTTCTTT. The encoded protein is CASSLGRRQSGAEAFF.